The 17 T cell receptor beta chains in this list originate from one sample, sequenced in a study of siplizumab effects on memory and regulatory T cells. Clones were read by immunoSEQ multiplex PCR, and TCRdb kept only the in-frame ones, dropping some. The table includes 85,000 to 90,000 clones, approximately 90% detected once. Sample: CD4+ T cells sorted from blood. The receptors stem from a human donor in good health.

The chain links TRBV6-4 to TRBJ2-4; 7 nucleotides agree with TRBD2. Per germline, CDR1 MRHNA and CDR2 SNTAGT. Trimming removed 3 bases from V and 2 bases from J; junction bases left unmatched: 4. The CDR3 is 15 amino acids. The CDR3 nucleotides read TGTGCCAGCAGTGAGTCGGGGGGTTCCAAAAACATTCAGTACTTC. Translated: CASSESGGSKNIQYF.

As DNA, the CDR3 is TGCAGCGTTGAATCGGACACGGGATCCACAGATACGCAGTATTTT. It yields the protein CSVESDTGSTDTQYF. The chain employs TRBV29-1 and TRBJ2-3, with D perhaps given as TRBD1 or TRBD2 (5 bases each). V was shortened by 2 bases and J by 2 bases, with 14 bases between the two germline ends. Germline values: CDR1 SQVTM, CDR2 ANQGSEA. There are 15 residues in the CDR3.

J is TRBJ1-2 and V is TRBV12-5; 8 bases align to TRBD1. The CDR3 is 13 amino acids. The V and J ends lost 0 bases and 7 bases, in that order; junction bases with no gene match: 1. Germline loops: CDR1 LGHNT, CDR2 FRNRAP. As DNA, the CDR3 is TGTGCTAGTGGTTTGGTACAGGGGGTTGGCTACACCTTC. Amino acids: CASGLVQGVGYTF.

This chain connects TRBV28 to TRBJ1-2; TRBD1 matches 7 bases. The CDR3 is made up of 12 amino acids. Germline values: CDR1 MDHEN, CDR2 SYDVKM. V lost 2 bases, J lost 8 bases, and 2 bases stayed unmatched. The CDR3 protein is CASSLRGRGYTF. The CDR3 DNA reads as TGTGCCAGCAGTTTAAGGGGGCGAGGCTACACCTTC.

This chain links TRBV5-1 with TRBJ1-1; TRBD1 agrees at 8 bases. J was trimmed by 3 bases and V by 4 bases; bases with no gene match: 8. The CDR3 covers 15 residues. Per the germline V gene, CDR1 is SGHRS and CDR2 is YFSETQ. CDR3 sequence: CASSRLATGDTEAFF. CDR3 nucleotides: TGCGCCAGCAGCCGCCTCGCGACAGGGGACACTGAAGCTTTCTTT.

This sequence joins TRBV13 and TRBJ2-2; a possible D gene is TRBD1 (6 bases). Germline-derived CDR1 and CDR2 are PRHDT and FYEKMQ (reference sequence). The CDR3 contains 14 residues. The V end was cut by 4 bases, the J end by 5 bases, with 11 bases between. This chain's CDR3 is CASSSWTETGELFF. The CDR3 DNA reads TGTGCCAGCAGCTCCTGGACAGAAACCGGGGAGCTGTTTTTT.

V gene TRBV30 combines with J gene TRBJ1-5; D gene unclear. CDR3 length: 13 amino acids. Germline V CDR1 and CDR2: GTSNPN, SVGIG (reference sequence). Trimming shortened V by 4 bases and J by 2 bases, and 9 bases separated the two germline ends. In DNA, the CDR3 is TGTGCCTGGAACAGTTTTGGCAATCAGCCCCAGCATTTT. Translation: CAWNSFGNQPQHF.

V is TRBV6-5 and J is TRBJ2-5; D remains unclear. Trimming pared 6 bases from V and 5 bases from J, leaving 13 bases between. This CDR3 is 13 amino acids long. Germline loops: CDR1 MNHEY, CDR2 SVGAGI. CDR3 in DNA: TGTGCCAGCAGAAAGGCCTCCCGGGAGACCCAGTACTTC. Encoded protein: CASRKASRETQYF.

The V gene is TRBV7-3, the J gene TRBJ2-3; D perhaps matches TRBD1 (7 bases). Germline V gene sequence: CDR1 SGHTA, CDR2 FQGTGA. There are 14 residues in the CDR3. Trimming took 5 bases from V and 2 from J, leaving 11 bases between them. CDR3 sequence reads: CASSLRGATDTQYF. The CDR3 nucleotides are TGTGCCAGCAGCCTCAGGGGGGCCACAGATACGCAGTATTTT.

V is TRBV28 and J is TRBJ2-7; 10 nucleotides match TRBD1. Germline CDR1 MDHEN, CDR2 SYDVKM. The CDR3 sequence is 13 residues long. V was clipped by 7 bases and J by 4 bases; unmatched bases: 4. The CDR3 reads CASIDRGLYEQYF. The CDR3 DNA reads as TGTGCCAGCATTGACAGGGGGCTATACGAGCAGTACTTC.

The J gene is TRBJ2-7, the V gene TRBV27, with TRBD2 identical over 8 bases. The germline gives CDR1 MNHEY, CDR2 SMNVEV (reference sequence). The trim removed 0 bases at V and 6 bases at J, leaving 7 bases unmatched. This CDR3 is built from 15 residues. The CDR3 spells CASSLSRGGRREQYF. The CDR3 nucleotides are TGTGCCAGCAGTTTATCAAGGGGCGGGAGGCGCGAGCAGTACTTC.

This chain connects TRBV6-4 to TRBJ1-2; 9 bases map to TRBD1. V lost 7 bases to trimming and J lost 7 bases; unmatched junction nucleotides: 7. Germline assignment: CDR1 MRHNA and CDR2 SNTAGT. This CDR3 has 13 residues. In nucleotides, the CDR3 is TGTGCCAGCAATCCGGGACAGGGCTCTGGCTACACCTTC. As protein: CASNPGQGSGYTF.

The chain recombines TRBV5-1 with TRBJ2-4, with D possibly matching TRBD2 (5 bases). CDR1 and CDR2 (germline): SGHRS, YFSETQ. The CDR3 sequence is 18 residues long. V gave up 4 bases and J gave up 0 bases, with 20 bases separating them. CDR3 loop: CASSPRHGVALAKNIQYF. Here the CDR3 DNA reads TGCGCCAGCAGCCCTAGACACGGGGTCGCTCTAGCCAAAAACATTCAGTACTTC. Looking up the rest from reference TRBV5-1 and TRBJ2-4 gives the full variable domain: KAGVTQTPRYLIKTRGQQVTLSCSPISGHRSVSWYQQTPGQGLQFLFEYFSETQRNKGNFPGRFSGRQFSNSRSEMNVSTLELGDSALYLCASSPRHGVALAKNIQYFGAGTRLSVL.

The table lists this clone with a count of one. J is TRBJ1-5 and V is TRBV6-1; the match to TRBD1 covers 7 bases. This CDR3 region has 17 residues. Trimming took 2 bases from V and 6 from J; bases not matched to a gene: 13. Per the germline V gene, CDR1 is MNHNS and CDR2 is SASEGT. CDR3 bases: TGTGCCAGCAGTGAATGGGGCGGGGCCGGGGACAGTCAGCCCCAGCATTTT. Its translation is CASSEWGGAGDSQPQHF.

The J gene is TRBJ2-7, the V gene TRBV15; D may match TRBD1 or TRBD2 (5 bases each). In germline, CDR1 is LNHNV, CDR2 YYDKDF (reference sequence). The CDR3 is 13 amino acids. The V gene lost 1 base and the J gene lost 7 bases, with 11 bases spanning the gap. This CDR3 reads CATSRGGNSEQYF. The CDR3 DNA reads TGTGCCACCAGCAGAGGGGGGAATTCAGAGCAGTACTTC.

The sample holds a few counts of this clone. The V and J genes are TRBV5-5 and TRBJ2-7; 10 nucleotides align to TRBD2. This CDR3 spans 15 amino acids. The V gene's germline CDR1 is SGHKS and CDR2 YYEKEE (reference sequence). J lost 2 bases, V lost 5 bases, and 7 bases had no gene match. The CDR3: CASRKGLADTYEQYF. The CDR3 DNA is TGTGCCAGCAGAAAAGGACTAGCGGACACCTACGAGCAGTACTTC. Based on the CDR3 plus reference TRBV5-5 and TRBJ2-7, the full variable domain is DAGVTQSPTHLIKTRGQQVTLRCSPISGHKSVSWYQQVLGQGPQFIFQYYEKEERGRGNFPDRFSARQFPNYSSELNVNALLLGDSALYLCASRKGLADTYEQYFGPGTRLTVT.

The chain couples TRBV28 to TRBJ2-7; tentatively, D is TRBD1 (7 bases). V lost 8 bases, J lost 4 bases, and 15 bases lay in between. The CDR3 has 13 amino acids. CDR1 is MDHEN, CDR2 SYDVKM, per germline. For the CDR3, the DNA is TGTGCCAGCGAATCGGCAGGGGGGTACGAGCAGTACTTC. Amino acids: CASESAGGYEQYF. Full variable domain (remainder filled in from reference TRBV28 and TRBJ2-7): DVKVTQSSRYLVKRTGEKVFLECVQDMDHENMFWYRQDPGLGLRLIYFSYDVKMKEKGDIPEGYSVSREKKERFSLILESASTNQTSMYLCASESAGGYEQYFGPGTRLTVT.